This entry features one T cell receptor beta chain sequence. This sample is part of a study of blood T cell repertoires in COVID-19. Sequencing was performed with immunoSEQ multiplex PCR; in TCRdb, only in-frame clones are kept and a portion is missing. The sample has fewer than 250,000 clones, roughly 85% seen once. Trimming took 6 bases from V and 0 from J, leaving 9 bases between them. This CDR3 contains 13 residues. CDR1 is MNHEY, CDR2 SMNVEV, per germline (reference sequence). Sequenced input: PBMCs or T cells enriched from blood (not recorded which). The chain is built from TRBV27 and TRBJ2-7; D unresolved. The receptor was derived from a man under 40 who had recovered from COVID-19. The CDR3 reads CASSRTSSYEQYF. The CDR3 DNA follows: TGTGCCAGCAGCCGTACAAGCTCCTACGAGCAGTACTTC.